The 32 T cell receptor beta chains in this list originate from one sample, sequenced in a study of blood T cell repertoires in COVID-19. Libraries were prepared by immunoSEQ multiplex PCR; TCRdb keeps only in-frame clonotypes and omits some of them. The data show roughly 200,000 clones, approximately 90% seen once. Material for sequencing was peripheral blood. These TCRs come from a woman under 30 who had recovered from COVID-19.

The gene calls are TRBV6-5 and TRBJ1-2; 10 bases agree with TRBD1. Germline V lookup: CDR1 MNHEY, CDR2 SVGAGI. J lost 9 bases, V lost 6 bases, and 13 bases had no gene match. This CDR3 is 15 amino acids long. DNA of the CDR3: TGTGCCAGCAGCCAAGACAGACAGGGGGCGGGTAGCTACACCTTC. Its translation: CASSQDRQGAGSYTF.

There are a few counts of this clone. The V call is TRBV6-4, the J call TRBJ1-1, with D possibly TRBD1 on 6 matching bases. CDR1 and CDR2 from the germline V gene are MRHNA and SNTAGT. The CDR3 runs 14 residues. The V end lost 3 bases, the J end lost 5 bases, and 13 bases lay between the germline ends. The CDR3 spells CASSETGRQTEAFF. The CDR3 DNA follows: TGTGCCAGCAGTGAAACAGGGAGACAGACTGAAGCTTTCTTT.

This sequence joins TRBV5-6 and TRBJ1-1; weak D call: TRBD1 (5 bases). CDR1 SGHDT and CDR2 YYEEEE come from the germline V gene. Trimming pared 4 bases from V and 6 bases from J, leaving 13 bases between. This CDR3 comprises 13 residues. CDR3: CASSLLRGSEAFF. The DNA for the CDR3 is TGTGCCAGCAGCCTCCTCCGGGGGTCTGAAGCTTTCTTT.

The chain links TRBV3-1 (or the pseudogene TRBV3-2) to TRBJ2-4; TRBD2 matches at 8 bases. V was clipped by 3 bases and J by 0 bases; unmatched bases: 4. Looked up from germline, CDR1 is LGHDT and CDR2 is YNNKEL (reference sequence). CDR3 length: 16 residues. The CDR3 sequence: CASSQGLGLAKNIQYF. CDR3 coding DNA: TGTGCCAGCAGCCAGGGACTAGGCCTAGCCAAAAACATTCAGTACTTC.

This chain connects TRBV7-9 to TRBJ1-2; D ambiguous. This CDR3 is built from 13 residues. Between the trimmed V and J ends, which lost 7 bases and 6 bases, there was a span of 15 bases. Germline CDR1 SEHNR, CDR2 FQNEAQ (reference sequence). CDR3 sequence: CASNPWRVDGYTF. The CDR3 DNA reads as TGTGCCAGCAACCCCTGGCGGGTTGATGGCTACACCTTC.

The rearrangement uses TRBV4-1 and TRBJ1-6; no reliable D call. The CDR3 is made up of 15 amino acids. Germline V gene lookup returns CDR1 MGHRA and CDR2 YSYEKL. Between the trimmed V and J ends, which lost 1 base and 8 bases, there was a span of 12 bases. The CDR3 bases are TGCGCCAGCAGCCAAGTTTGGTACGGGGATTCACCCCTCCACTTT. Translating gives CASSQVWYGDSPLHF.

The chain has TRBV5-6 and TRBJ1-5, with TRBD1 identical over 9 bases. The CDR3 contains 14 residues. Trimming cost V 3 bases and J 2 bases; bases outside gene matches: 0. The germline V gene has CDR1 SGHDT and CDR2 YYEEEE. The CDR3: CASSWTGGNQPQHF. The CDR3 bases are TGTGCCAGCAGCTGGACAGGGGGCAATCAGCCCCAGCATTTT.

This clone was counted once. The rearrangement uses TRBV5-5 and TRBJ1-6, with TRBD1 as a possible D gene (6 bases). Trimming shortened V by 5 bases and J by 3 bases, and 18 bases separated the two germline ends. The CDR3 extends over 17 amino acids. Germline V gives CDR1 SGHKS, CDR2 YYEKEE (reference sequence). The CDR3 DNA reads TGTGCCAGCAGGCGGCTGGGGGCCAGCATCTATAATTCACCCCTCCACTTT. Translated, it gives CASRRLGASIYNSPLHF.

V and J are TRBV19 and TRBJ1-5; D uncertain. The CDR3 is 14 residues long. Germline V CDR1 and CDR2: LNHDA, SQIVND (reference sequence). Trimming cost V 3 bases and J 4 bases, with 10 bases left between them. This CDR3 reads CASSMHGENQPQHF. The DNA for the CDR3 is TGTGCCAGTAGTATGCATGGAGAGAATCAGCCCCAGCATTTT.

The CDR3 protein is CASSLSVYNEQFF. In DNA form, the CDR3 reads TGTGCCAGCAGCTTAAGCGTCTACAATGAGCAGTTCTTC. The V gene is TRBV7-3, the J gene TRBJ2-1; D unresolved. Germline CDR1 and CDR2: SGHTA and FQGTGA. CDR3 length: 13 amino acids. V was pared by 1 base and J by 3 bases, with 4 bases between.

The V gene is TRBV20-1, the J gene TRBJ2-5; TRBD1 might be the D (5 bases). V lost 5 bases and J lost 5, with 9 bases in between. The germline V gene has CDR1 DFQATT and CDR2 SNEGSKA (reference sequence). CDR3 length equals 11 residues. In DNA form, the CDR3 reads TGCAGTGCTCTGGACACGGAGACCCAGTACTTC. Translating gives CSALDTETQYF.

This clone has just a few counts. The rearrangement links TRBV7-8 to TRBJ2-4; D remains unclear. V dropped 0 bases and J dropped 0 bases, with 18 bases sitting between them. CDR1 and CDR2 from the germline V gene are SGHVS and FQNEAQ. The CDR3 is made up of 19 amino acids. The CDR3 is CASSLALTATDLAKNIQYF. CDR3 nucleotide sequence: TGTGCCAGCAGCTTAGCGCTAACAGCCACAGACCTAGCCAAAAACATTCAGTACTTC.

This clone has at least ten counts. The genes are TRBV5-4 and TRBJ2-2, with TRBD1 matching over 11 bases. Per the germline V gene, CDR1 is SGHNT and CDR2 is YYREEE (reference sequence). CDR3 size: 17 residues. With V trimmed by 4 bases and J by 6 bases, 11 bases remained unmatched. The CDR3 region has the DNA TGTGCCAGCAGCCTGAGGCAGGGGACAGGGGGTGCCGGGGAGCTGTTTTTT. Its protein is CASSLRQGTGGAGELFF.

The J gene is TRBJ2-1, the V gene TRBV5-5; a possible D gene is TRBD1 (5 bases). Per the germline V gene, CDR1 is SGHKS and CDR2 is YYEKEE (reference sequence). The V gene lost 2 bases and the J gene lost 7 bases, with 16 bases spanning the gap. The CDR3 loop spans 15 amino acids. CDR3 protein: CASSLNRNGMNEQFF. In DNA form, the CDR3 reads TGTGCCAGCAGCTTAAACAGGAATGGAATGAATGAGCAGTTCTTC.

The CDR3 region is CAISEQRGAYEQYF. As DNA, the CDR3 is TGTGCCATCAGTGAACAGCGGGGGGCCTACGAGCAGTACTTC. V and J are TRBV10-3 and TRBJ2-7, with 9 bases lining up with TRBD2. This CDR3 contains 14 residues. Looked up from germline, CDR1 is ENHRY and CDR2 is SYGVKD. The V and J ends lost 3 bases and 2 bases, in that order; junction bases with no gene match: 2.

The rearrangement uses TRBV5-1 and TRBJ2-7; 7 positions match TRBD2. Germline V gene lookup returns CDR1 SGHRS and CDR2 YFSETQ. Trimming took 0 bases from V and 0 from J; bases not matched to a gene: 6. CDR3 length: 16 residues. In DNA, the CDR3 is TGCGCCAGCAGCTTGGCCAGCGGGGTTACCTCCTACGAGCAGTACTTC. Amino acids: CASSLASGVTSYEQYF.

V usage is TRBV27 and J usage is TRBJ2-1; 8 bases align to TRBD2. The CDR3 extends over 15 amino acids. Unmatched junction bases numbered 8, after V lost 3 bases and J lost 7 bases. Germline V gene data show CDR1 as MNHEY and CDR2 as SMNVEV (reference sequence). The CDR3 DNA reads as TGTGCCAGCAGTTTCGGTAGCGGGATGGGGAATGAGCAGTTCTTC. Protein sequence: CASSFGSGMGNEQFF.

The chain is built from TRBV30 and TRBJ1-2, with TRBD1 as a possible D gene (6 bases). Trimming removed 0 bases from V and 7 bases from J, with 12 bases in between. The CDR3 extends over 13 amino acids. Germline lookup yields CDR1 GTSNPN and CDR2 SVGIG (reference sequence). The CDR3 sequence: CAWSVGQGSGYTF. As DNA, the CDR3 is TGTGCCTGGAGTGTAGGGCAGGGGAGTGGCTACACCTTC. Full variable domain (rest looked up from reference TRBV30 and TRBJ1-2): SQTIHQWPATLVQPVGSPLSLECTVEGTSNPNLYWYRQAAGRGLQLLFYSVGIGQISSEVPQNLSASRPQDRQFILSSKKLLLSDSGFYLCAWSVGQGSGYTFGSGTRLTVV.

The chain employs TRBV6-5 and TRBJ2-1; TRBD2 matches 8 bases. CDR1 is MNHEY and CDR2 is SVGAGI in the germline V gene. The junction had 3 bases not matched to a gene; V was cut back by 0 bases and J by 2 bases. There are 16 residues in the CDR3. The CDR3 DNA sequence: TGTGCCAGCAGTTACTCGGGCGGGGGGCCCTACAATGAGCAGTTCTTC. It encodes CASSYSGGGPYNEQFF.

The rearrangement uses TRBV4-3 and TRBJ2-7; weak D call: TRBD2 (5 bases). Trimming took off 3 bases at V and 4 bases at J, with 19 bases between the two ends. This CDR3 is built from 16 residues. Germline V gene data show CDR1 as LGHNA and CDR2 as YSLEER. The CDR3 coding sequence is TGCGCCAGCAGCCACGCCGGGGTTCAAGGCTTATACGAGCAGTACTTC. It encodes CASSHAGVQGLYEQYF.

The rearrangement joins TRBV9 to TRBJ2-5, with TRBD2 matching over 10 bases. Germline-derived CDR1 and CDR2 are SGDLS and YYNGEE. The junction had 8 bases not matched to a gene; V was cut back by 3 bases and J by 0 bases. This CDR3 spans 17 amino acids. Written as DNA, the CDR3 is TGTGCCAGCAGCGCGGACCCTAGCGGGGGCAACCAAGAGACCCAGTACTTC. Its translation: CASSADPSGGNQETQYF.

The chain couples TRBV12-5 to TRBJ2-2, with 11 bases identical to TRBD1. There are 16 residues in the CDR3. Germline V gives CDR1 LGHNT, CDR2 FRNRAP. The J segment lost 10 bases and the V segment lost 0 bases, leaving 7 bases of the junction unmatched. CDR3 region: CASGLVGDRGSKELFF. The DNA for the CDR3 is TGTGCTAGTGGTTTGGTAGGGGACAGGGGGTCCAAGGAGCTGTTTTTT.

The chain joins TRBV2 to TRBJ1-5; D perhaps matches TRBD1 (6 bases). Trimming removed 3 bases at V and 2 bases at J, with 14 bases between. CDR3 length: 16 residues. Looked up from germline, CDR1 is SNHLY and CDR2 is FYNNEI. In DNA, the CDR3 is TGTGCCAGCAGTGACCTTACAGGGTTAGGCAATCAGCCCCAGCATTTT. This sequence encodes CASSDLTGLGNQPQHF.

The CDR3 DNA follows: TGTGCCACCAGTGGCTCAGGGGGCAGGGGAACTGAAGCTTTCTTT. Translation: CATSGSGGRGTEAFF. This chain links TRBV24-1 with TRBJ1-1; 8 positions agree with TRBD1. J lost 5 bases, V lost 5 bases, and 9 bases had no gene match. Per germline, CDR1 KGHDR and CDR2 SFDVKD. The CDR3 consists of 15 residues.

The CDR3, as DNA: TGTGCCAGTAGTATAGGACAGGACTATGGCTACACCTTC. It yields the protein CASSIGQDYGYTF. This chain links TRBV19 with TRBJ1-2; the D gene is possibly TRBD1 (6 bases). This CDR3 has 13 amino acids. Germline V CDR1 and CDR2: LNHDA, SQIVND (reference sequence). The V end lost 1 base, the J end lost 3 bases, and 6 bases lay between the germline ends. The whole variable domain, filled in from reference TRBV19 and TRBJ1-2, reads DGGITQSPKYLFRKEGQNVTLSCEQNLNHDAMYWYRQDPGQGLRLIYYSQIVNDFQKGDIAEGYSVSREKKESFPLTVTSAQKNPTAFYLCASSIGQDYGYTFGSGTRLTVV.

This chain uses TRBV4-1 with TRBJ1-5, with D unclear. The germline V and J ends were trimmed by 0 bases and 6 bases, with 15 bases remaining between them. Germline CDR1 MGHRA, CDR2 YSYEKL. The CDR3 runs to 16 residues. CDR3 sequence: CASSQEGGGAGQPQHF. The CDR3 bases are TGCGCCAGCAGCCAAGAGGGAGGAGGCGCTGGTCAGCCCCAGCATTTT.

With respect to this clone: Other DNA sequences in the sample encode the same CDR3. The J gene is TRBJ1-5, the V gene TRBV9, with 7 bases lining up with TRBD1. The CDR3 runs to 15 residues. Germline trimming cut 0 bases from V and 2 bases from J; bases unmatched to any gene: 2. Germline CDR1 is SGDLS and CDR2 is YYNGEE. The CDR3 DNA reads TGTGCCAGCAGCGTAGGAGACAGGGGCAATCAGCCCCAGCATTTT. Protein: CASSVGDRGNQPQHF.

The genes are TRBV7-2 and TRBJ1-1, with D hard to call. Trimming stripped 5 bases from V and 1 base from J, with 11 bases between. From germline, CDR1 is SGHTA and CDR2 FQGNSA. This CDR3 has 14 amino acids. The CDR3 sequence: CASSPSGWNTEAFF. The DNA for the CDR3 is TGTGCCAGCAGCCCTTCCGGGTGGAACACTGAAGCTTTCTTT.

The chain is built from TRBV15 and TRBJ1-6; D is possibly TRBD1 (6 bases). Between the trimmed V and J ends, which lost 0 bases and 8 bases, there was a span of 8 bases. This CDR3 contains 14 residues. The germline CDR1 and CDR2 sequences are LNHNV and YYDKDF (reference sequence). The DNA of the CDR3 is TGTGCCACCAGCAGAGAGGCAGGGGATTCACCCCTCCACTTT. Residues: CATSREAGDSPLHF.

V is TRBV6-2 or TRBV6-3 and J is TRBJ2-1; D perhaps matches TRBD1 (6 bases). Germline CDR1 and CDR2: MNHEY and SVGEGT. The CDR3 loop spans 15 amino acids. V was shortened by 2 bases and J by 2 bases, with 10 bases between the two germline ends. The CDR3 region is CASSYPRGTYNEQFF. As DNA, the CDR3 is TGTGCCAGCAGTTACCCCAGGGGAACCTACAATGAGCAGTTCTTC.

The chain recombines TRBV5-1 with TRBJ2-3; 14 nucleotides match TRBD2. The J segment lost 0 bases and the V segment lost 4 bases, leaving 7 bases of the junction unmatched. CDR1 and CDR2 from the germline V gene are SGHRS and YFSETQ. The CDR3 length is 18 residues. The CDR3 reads CASSQGLAGAFSTDTQYF. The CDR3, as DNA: TGCGCCAGCAGCCAGGGACTAGCGGGGGCCTTCAGCACAGATACGCAGTATTTT. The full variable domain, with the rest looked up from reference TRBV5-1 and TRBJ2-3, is KAGVTQTPRYLIKTRGQQVTLSCSPISGHRSVSWYQQTPGQGLQFLFEYFSETQRNKGNFPGRFSGRQFSNSRSEMNVSTLELGDSALYLCASSQGLAGAFSTDTQYFGPGTRLTVL.

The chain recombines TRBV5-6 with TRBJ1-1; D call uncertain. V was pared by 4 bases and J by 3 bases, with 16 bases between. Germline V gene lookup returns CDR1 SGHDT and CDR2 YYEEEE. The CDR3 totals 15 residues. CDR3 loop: CASSLNGGKYTEAFF. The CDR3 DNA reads TGTGCCAGCAGCCTGAACGGCGGGAAGTACACTGAAGCTTTCTTT.